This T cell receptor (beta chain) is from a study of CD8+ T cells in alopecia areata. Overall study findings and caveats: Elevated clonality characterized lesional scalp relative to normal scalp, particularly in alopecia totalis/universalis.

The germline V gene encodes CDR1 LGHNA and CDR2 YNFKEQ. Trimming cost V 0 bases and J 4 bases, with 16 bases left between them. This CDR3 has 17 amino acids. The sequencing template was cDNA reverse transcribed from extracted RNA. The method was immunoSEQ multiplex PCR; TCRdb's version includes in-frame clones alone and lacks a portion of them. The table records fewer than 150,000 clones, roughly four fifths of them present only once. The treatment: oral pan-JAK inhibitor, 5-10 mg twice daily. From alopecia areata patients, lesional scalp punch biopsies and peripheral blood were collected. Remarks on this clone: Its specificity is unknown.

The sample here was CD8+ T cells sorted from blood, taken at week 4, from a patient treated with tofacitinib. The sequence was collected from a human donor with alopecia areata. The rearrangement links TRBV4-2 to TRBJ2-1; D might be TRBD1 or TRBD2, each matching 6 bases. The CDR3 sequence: CASSQDNGGGPYNEQFF. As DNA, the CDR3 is TGTGCCAGCAGCCAAGATAATGGAGGGGGACCTTACAATGAGCAGTTCTTC.